Reported below is one T cell receptor beta chain. Its specificity is not known. These data are taken from a study of glioma-infiltrating T cells after dendritic cell vaccination. Study details: Dendritic cell vaccine was injected intradermally three times, biweekly.

Study results and caveats: The cohort had few patients with full blood and tumor sets.

The time point here: after dendritic cell vaccination, including at tumor progression/relapse. PBMC were collected before vaccination, two weeks after the third vaccination, and at progression. The PCR used 60 V beta and 13 J beta primers. Using immunoSEQ multiplex PCR, the repertoire was profiled, and TCRdb retains in-frame clones only, with some absent. The sample contains around 25,000 clones, roughly 91% of which appear only once. Here the sequenced sample was blood, taken after dendritic cell vaccination. The receptor was isolated from a human donor with glioblastoma.

The CDR3 loop reads CASSRGQATYNEQFF. CDR3 DNA: TGCGCCAGCAGCCGAGGACAGGCAACCTACAATGAGCAGTTCTTC. The chain combines TRBV5-1 with TRBJ2-1; 7 bases fit TRBD1. Germline values: CDR1 SGHRS, CDR2 YFSETQ. Unmatched junction bases numbered 6, after V lost 4 bases and J lost 2 bases. CDR3 size: 15 residues.